This TCR beta chain was obtained from a study of blood T cell repertoires in COVID-19. In the study overall: Sites in the United States, Italy and Spain provided acute and convalescent COVID-19 samples. The cDNA or gDNA used as material had been derived from T cells, B-cell-depleted T cells, or PBMCs.

The CDR3 is made up of 15 amino acids. CDR1 MNHEY and CDR2 SVGAGI come from the germline V gene. V was clipped by 2 bases and J by 8 bases; unmatched bases: 5. Methods used by the authors: Reference gene primer amplification gave nucleated cell count estimates. Sequencing was performed with immunoSEQ multiplex PCR; in TCRdb, only in-frame clones are kept and a portion is missing. V, J and clone size reflect that table, while D and trimming were determined from the DNA. The top ten hold around 10% of the sample, which has around 100,000 clones, 70% to 80% seen once. The chain couples TRBV6-5 to TRBJ1-6, with 8 nucleotides matching TRBD1. The source of this sequence is a woman between 70 and 85 years old with acute or convalescent COVID-19. The specimen sequenced was peripheral blood. As DNA, the CDR3 is TGTGCCAGCAGTTACCTAGGACAGGGAGATTCACCCCTCCACTTT. This gives the protein CASSYLGQGDSPLHF.